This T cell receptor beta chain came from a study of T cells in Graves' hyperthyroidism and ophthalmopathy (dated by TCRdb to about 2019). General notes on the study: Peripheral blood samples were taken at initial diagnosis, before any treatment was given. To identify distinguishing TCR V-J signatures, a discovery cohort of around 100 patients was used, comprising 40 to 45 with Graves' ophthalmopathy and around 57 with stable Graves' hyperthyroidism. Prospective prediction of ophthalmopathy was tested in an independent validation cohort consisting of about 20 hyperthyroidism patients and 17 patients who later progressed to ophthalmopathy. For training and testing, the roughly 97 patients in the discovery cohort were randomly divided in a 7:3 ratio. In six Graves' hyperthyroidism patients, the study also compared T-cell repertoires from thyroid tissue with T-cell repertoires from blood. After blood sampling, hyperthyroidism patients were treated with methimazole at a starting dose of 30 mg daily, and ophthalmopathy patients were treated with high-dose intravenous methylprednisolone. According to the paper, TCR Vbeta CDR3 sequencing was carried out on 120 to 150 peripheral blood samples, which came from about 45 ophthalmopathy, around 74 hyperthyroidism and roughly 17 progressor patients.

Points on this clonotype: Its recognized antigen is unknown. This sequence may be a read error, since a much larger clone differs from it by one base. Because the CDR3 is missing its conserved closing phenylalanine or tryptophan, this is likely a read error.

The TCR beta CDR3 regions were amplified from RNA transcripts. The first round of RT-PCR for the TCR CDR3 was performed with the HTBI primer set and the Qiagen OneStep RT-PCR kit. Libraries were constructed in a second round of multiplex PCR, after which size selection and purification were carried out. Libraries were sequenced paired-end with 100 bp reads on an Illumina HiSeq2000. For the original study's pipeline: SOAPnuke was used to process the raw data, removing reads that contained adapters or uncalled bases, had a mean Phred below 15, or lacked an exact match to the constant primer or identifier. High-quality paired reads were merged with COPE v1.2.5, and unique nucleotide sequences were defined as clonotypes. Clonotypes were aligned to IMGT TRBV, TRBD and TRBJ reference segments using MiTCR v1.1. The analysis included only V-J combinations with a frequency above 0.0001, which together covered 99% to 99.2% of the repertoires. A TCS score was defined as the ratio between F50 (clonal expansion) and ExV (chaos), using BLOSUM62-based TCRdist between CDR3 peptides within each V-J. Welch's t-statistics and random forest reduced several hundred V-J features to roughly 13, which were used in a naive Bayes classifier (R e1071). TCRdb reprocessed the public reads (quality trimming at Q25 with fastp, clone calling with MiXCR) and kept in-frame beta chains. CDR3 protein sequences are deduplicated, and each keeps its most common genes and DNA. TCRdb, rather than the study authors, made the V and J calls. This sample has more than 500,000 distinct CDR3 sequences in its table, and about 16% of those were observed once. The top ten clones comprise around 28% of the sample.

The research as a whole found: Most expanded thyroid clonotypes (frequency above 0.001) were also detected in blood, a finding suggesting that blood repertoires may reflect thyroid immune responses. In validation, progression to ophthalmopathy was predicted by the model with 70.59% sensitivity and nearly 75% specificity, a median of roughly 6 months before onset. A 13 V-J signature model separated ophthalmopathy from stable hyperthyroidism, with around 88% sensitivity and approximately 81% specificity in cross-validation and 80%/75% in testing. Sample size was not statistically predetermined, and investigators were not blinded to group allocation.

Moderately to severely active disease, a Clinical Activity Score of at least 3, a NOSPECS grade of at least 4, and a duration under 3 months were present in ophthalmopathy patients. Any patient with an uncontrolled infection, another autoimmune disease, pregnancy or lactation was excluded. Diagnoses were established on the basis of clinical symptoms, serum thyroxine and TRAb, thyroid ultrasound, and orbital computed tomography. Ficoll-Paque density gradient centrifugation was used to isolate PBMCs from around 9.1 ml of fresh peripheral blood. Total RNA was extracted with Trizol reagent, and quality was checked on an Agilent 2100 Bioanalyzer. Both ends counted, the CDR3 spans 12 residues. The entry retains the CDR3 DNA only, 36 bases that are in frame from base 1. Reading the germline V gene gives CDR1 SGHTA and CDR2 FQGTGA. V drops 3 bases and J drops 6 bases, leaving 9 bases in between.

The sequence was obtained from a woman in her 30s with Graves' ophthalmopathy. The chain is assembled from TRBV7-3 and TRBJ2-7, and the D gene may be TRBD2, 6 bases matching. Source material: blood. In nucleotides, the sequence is TGTGCCAGCAGCTTCGGGGGTGGCGAGCAGTACCTC. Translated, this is CASSFGGGEQYL.